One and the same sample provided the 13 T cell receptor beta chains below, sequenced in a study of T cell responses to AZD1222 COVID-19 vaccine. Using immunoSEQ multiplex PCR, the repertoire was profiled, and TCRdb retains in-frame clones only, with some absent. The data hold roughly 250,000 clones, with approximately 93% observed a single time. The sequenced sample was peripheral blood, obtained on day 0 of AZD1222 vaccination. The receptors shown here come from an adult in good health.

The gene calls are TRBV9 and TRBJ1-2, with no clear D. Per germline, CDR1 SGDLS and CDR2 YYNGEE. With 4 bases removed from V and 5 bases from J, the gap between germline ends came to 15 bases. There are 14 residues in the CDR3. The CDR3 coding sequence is TGTGCCAGCAGCACCGGACCCGGCGAATATGGCTACACCTTC. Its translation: CASSTGPGEYGYTF.

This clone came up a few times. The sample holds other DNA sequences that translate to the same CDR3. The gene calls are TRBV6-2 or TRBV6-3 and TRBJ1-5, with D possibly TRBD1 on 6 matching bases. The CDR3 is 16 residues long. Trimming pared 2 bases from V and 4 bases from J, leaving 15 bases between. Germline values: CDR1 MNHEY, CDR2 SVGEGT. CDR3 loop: CASSYSMGGRNQPQHF. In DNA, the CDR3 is TGTGCCAGCAGTTACAGCATGGGGGGCCGTAATCAGCCCCAGCATTTT.

The CDR3 region is CATEDSSGNTIYF. DNA of the CDR3: TGCGCCACCGAGGACAGCTCTGGAAACACCATATATTTT. The chain is built from TRBV10-1 and TRBJ1-3, with D perhaps matching TRBD1 (6 bases). The CDR3 runs 13 residues. The V end lost 10 bases, the J end lost 0 bases, and 10 bases lay between the germline ends. Germline CDR1 is WNHNN and CDR2 is SYGVQD (reference sequence).

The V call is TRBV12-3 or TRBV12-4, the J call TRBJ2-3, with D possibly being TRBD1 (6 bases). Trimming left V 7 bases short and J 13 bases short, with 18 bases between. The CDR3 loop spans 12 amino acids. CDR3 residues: CASTILQGEKYF. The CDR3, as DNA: TGTGCCAGCACCATCCTACAGGGAGAGAAGTATTTT.

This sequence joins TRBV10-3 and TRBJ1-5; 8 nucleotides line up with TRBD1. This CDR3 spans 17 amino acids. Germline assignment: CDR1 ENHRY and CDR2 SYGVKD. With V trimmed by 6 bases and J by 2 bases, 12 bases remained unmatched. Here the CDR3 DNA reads TGTGCCATCAGCGAAGGACAGGGCGGATGGGGCAATCAGCCCCAGCATTTT. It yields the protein CAISEGQGGWGNQPQHF.

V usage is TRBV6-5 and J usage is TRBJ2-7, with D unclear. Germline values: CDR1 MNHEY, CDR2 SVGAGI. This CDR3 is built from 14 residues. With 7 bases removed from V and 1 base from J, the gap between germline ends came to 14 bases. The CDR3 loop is CASTSPAQSYEQYF. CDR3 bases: TGTGCCAGCACCTCCCCAGCACAATCCTACGAGCAGTACTTC.

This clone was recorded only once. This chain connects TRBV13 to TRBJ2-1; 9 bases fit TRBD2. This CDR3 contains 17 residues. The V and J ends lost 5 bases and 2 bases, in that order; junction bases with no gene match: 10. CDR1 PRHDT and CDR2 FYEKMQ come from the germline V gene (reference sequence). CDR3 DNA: TGTGCCAGCAGCGAACTAGGGGCGGGGGGGCCCTACAATGAGCAGTTCTTC. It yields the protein CASSELGAGGPYNEQFF.

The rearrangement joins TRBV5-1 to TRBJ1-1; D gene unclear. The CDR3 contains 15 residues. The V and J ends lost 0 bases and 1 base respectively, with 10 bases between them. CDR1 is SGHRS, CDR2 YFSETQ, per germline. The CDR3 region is CASSLGAMSNTEAFF. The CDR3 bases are TGCGCCAGCAGCTTGGGAGCTATGTCGAACACTGAAGCTTTCTTT.

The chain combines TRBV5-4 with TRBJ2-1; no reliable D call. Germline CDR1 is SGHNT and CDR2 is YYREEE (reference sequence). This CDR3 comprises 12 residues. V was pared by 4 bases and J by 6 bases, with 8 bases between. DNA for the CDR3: TGTGCCAGCAGCGCCCCCCTCAATGAGCAGTTCTTC. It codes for CASSAPLNEQFF.

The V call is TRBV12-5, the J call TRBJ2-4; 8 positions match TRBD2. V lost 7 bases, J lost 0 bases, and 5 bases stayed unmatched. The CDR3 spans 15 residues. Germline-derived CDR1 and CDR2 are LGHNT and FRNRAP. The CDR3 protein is CASAAGGLAKNIQYF. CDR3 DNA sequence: TGTGCTAGTGCCGCGGGGGGCTTAGCCAAAAACATTCAGTACTTC.

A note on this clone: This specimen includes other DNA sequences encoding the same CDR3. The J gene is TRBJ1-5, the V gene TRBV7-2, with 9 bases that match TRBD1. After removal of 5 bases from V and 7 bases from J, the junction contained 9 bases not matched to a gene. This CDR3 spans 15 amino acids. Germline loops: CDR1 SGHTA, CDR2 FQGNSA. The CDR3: CASSLGQGNGQPQHF. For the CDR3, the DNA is TGTGCCAGCAGCCTGGGACAGGGAAATGGGCAGCCCCAGCATTTT. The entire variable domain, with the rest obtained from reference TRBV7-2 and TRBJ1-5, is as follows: GAGVSQSPSNKVTEKGKDVELRCDPISGHTALYWYRQSLGQGLEFLIYFQGNSAPDKSGLPSDRFSAERTGGSVSTLTIQRTQQEDSAVYLCASSLGQGNGQPQHFGDGTRLSIL.

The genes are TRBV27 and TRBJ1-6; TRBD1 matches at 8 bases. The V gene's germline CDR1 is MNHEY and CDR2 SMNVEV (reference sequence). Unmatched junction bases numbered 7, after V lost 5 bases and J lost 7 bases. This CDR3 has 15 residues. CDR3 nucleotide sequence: TGTGCCAGCAGTCCGGACAGGGTGGTAAATTCACCCCTCCACTTT. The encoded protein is CASSPDRVVNSPLHF.

CDR3 in DNA: TGTGCCAGCAGCCAAGCGGGTGAGCAGTTCTTC. Protein: CASSQAGEQFF. V is TRBV3-1 (or the pseudogene TRBV3-2) and J is TRBJ2-1; D remains ambiguous. The CDR3 is 11 residues long. Germline V gives CDR1 LGHDT, CDR2 YNNKEL (reference sequence). The V end lost 1 base, the J end lost 9 bases, and 4 bases lay between the germline ends.